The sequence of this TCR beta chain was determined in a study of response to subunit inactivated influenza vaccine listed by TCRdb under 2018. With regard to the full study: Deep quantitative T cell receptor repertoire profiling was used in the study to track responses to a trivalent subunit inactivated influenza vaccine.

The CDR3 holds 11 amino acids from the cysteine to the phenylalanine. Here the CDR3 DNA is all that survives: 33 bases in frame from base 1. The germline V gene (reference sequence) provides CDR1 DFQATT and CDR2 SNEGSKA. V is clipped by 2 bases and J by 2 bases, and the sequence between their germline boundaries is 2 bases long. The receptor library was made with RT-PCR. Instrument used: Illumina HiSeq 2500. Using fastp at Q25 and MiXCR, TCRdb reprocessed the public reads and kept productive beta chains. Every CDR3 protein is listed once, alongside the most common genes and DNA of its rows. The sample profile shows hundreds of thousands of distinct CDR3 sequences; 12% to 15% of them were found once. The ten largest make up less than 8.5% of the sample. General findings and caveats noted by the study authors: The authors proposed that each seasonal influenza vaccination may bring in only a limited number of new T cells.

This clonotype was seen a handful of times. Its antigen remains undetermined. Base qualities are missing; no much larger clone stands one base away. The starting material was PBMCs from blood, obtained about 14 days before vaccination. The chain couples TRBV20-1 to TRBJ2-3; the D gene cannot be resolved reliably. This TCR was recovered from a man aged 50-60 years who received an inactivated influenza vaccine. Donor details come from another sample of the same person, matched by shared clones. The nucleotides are TGCAGTGCTAGATACACAGATACGCAGTATTTT. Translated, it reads CSARYTDTQYF.